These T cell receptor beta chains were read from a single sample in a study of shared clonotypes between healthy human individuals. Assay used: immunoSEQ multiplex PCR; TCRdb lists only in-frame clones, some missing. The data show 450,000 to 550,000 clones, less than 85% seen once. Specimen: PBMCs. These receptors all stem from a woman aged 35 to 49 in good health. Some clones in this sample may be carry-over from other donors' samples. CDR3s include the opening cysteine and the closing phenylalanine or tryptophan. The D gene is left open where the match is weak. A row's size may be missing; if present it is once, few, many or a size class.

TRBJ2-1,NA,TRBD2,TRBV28,CASSLPRTSGTYNEQFF,TGTGCCAGCAGCCTTCCCCGGACTAGCGGGACCTACAATGAGCAGTTCTTC
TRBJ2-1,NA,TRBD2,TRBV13,CASSPLAGAYNEQFF,TGTGCCAGCAGCCCGCTAGCGGGAGCTTACAATGAGCAGTTCTTC
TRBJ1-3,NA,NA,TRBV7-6,CASSLLRDPVSGNTIYF,TGTGCCAGCAGCTTACTTCGGGACCCCGTCTCTGGAAACACCATATATTTT
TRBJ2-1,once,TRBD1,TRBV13,CASRTGTGDNEQFF,TGTGCCAGCAGGACCGGGACAGGGGACAATGAGCAGTTCTTC
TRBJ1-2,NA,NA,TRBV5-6,CASSLDGGFYGYTF,TGTGCCAGCAGCTTGGATGGGGGCTTCTATGGCTACACCTTC
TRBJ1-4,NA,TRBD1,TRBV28,CASSLSGTDIRGEKLFF,TGTGCCAGCAGTTTGTCCGGGACAGACATCCGGGGGGAAAAACTGTTTTTT
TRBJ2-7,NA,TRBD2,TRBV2,CASSGTGTTNQYF,TGTGCCAGCAGTGGTACCGGGACTACGAATCAGTACTTC
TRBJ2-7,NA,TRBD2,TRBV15,CATSTIAGVREQYF,TGTGCCACCAGCACGATAGCGGGAGTGAGGGAGCAGTACTTC
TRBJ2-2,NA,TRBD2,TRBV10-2,CASKLAGDTGELFF,TGCGCCAGCAAGTTAGCGGGAGACACCGGGGAGCTGTTTTTT
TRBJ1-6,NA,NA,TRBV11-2,CASSPAGSPLHF,TGTGCCAGCAGCCCGGCCGGTTCACCCCTCCACTTT
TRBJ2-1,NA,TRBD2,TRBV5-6,CASSGRLGGVAGINEQFF,TGTGCCAGCAGCGGCCGACTTGGAGGAGTAGCGGGAATCAATGAGCAGTTCTTC
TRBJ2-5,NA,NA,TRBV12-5,CASGLGTQETQYF,TGTGCTAGTGGTTTGGGGACGCAAGAGACCCAGTACTTC
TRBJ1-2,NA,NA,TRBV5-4,CASSLAGQRLHSGYTF,TGTGCCAGCAGCTTGGCCGGCCAAAGGTTACATTCTGGCTACACCTTC
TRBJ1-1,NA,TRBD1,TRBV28,CASTPRDRVYTEAFF,TGTGCCAGCACCCCCCGGGACAGGGTATACACTGAAGCTTTCTTT
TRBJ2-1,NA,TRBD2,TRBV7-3,CASSLSSGTYNEQFF,TGTGCCAGCAGCTTAAGTAGCGGGACATACAATGAGCAGTTCTTC
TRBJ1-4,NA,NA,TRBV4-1,CASSLTGFNEKLFF,TGCGCCAGCAGCCTGACAGGTTTTAATGAAAAACTGTTTTTT